These T cell receptor beta chains were read from a single sample in a study of regulatory T cells in long-lasting Graves disease. TCRdb reanalysed the multiplex PCR reads using MiXCR and keeps one entry per CDR3 protein. Of 400,000 to 500,000 distinct CDR3 sequences listed, more than 20% are singletons. The sequenced sample was peripheral blood mononuclear cells (PBMCs), obtained when the disease was refractory, from a patient treated with antithyroid drugs. These receptors all come from a female donor with Graves disease. CDR3s include the opening cysteine and the closing phenylalanine or tryptophan. The D gene is left open where the match is weak. Clone size is stated in some rows and not others, as once, few, many or a class when expanded.

CASSSRSPGTGGPEAFF,TGTGCCAGCAGCTCGCGAAGTCCCGGGACAGGGGGCCCTGAAGCTTTCTTT,TRBJ1-1,TRBD1,many,TRBV11-2
CSARDRTRGHEKLFF,TGCAGTGCTAGAGATCGTACCAGGGGGCATGAAAAACTGTTTTTT,TRBJ1-4,TRBD1,many,TRBV20-1
CASSISGGRSYEQYF,TGTGCCAGTAGTATCAGCGGCGGGAGGTCCTACGAGCAGTACTTC,TRBJ2-7,TRBD2,few,TRBV19
CASSFRQNYGYTF,TGTGCCAGCAGTTTTCGACAGAACTATGGCTACACCTTC,TRBJ1-2,.,many,TRBV27
CASSEALTYSHEQFF,TGTGCCAGCAGTGAAGCGCTGACCTACTCTCATGAGCAGTTCTTC,TRBJ2-1,.,.,TRBV6-1
CSVAGGEGAQYF,TGCAGCGTTGCGGGGGGAGAAGGGGCCCAGTACTTC,TRBJ2-5,TRBD2,once,TRBV29-1
CSARQGANTGELFF,TGCAGTGCTAGGCAGGGGGCGAACACCGGGGAGCTGTTTTTT,TRBJ2-2,TRBD1,many,TRBV20-1
CSAWDTEAFF,TGCAGCGCCTGGGACACTGAAGCTTTCTTT,TRBJ1-1,.,.,TRBV29-1
CASMWFEGPTEAFF,TGTGCCAGCATGTGGTTCGAAGGTCCCACTGAAGCTTTCTTT,TRBJ1-1,.,many,TRBV6-1
CASTKGSSGANVLTF,TGTGCCAGCACCAAAGGGAGCTCTGGGGCCAACGTCCTGACTTTC,TRBJ2-6,.,many,TRBV27
CASSPISNRWTNEKLFF,TGTGCCAGCAGTCCGATTTCAAATCGGTGGACTAATGAAAAACTGTTTTTT,TRBJ1-4,.,many,TRBV7-3
CASSFTGGVSEAFF,TGTGCCAGCAGTTTTACAGGGGGGGTTTCTGAAGCTTTCTTT,TRBJ1-1,TRBD1,few,TRBV6-5
CASSQNGLAGGFAYEQYF,TGTGCCAGCAGTCAGAACGGACTAGCGGGAGGATTTGCCTACGAGCAGTACTTC,TRBJ2-7,TRBD2,many,TRBV6-1
CASSQDLIGKAKTQYF,TGTGCCAGCAGCCAAGATTTAATCGGCAAGGCTAAGACCCAGTACTTC,TRBJ2-5,.,many,TRBV3-1
CASSPDFLGQYF,TGTGCCAGCAGTCCGGACTTCCTGGGGCAGTACTTC,TRBJ2-7,.,few,TRBV28
CASSDDRGHTDTQYF,TGTGCCAGCAGCGACGACAGGGGGCACACAGATACGCAGTATTTT,TRBJ2-3,TRBD1,few,TRBV3-1
CASSGPATNEKLFF,TGTGCCAGCAGTGGACCCGCAACTAATGAAAAACTGTTTTTT,TRBJ1-4,.,many,TRBV2
CASSMWGQPNIQYF,TGTGCCAGTAGTATGTGGGGACAGCCAAACATTCAGTACTTC,TRBJ2-4,TRBD1,.,TRBV19
CAWSLGGKTQYF,TGTGCCTGGAGTCTCGGGGGAAAGACCCAGTACTTC,TRBJ2-5,.,.,TRBV30
CASSTWDNTEAFF,TGTGCCAGCAGCACCTGGGACAACACTGAAGCTTTCTTT,TRBJ1-1,.,few,TRBV6-1
CASSTNEKLFF,TGTGCCAGCAGTACTAATGAAAAACTGTTTTTT,TRBJ1-4,.,many,TRBV28
CASSPPPGYSNQPQHF,TGTGCCAGCAGTCCGCCTCCCGGGTACAGCAATCAGCCCCAGCATTTT,TRBJ1-5,.,many,TRBV28
CASSPSSALPQHF,TGTGCCAGCAGTCCCAGCTCGGCCTTGCCCCAGCATTTT,TRBJ1-5,.,many,TRBV28
CASRRLALSYEQYF,TGTGCCAGCAGGAGACTAGCGCTCTCCTACGAGCAGTACTTC,TRBJ2-7,TRBD2,many,TRBV28
CATSREGGTTEAFF,TGTGCCACCTCCCGGGAGGGAGGGACCACTGAAGCTTTCTTT,TRBJ1-1,.,.,TRBV3-1
CASSVTSGSYKQYF,TGCGCCAGCAGCGTAACTAGCGGGAGTTACAAGCAGTACTTC,TRBJ2-7,TRBD2,.,TRBV5-1
CASSLYTRIPEAFF,TGTGCCAGCAGTTTATACACCCGCATCCCTGAAGCTTTCTTT,TRBJ1-1,.,many,TRBV12-3/TRBV12-4
CASSEPVTREFF,TGTGCCAGCAGTGAACCGGTAACCAGGGAGTTCTTC,TRBJ2-1,.,.,TRBV6-1
CASSESPGTGGFGDQPQHF,TGTGCCAGCAGTGAGTCTCCCGGGACAGGGGGCTTTGGAGATCAGCCCCAGCATTTT,TRBJ1-5,TRBD1,few,TRBV6-2/TRBV6-3
CATEQGNIQYF,TGTGCAACCGAACAGGGGAACATTCAGTACTTC,TRBJ2-4,TRBD1,.,TRBV6-1
CASNAEGDYGYTF,TGTGCCAGCAACGCGGAAGGAGACTATGGCTACACCTTC,TRBJ1-2,.,many,TRBV6-1
CASSRPGGNTIYF,TGTGCCAGCAGCCGACCGGGGGGAAACACCATATATTTT,TRBJ1-3,.,.,TRBV7-2
CASSETGTNYGYTF,TGTGCCAGCAGTGAAACGGGTACTAACTATGGCTACACCTTC,TRBJ1-2,.,many,TRBV2
CASSVGSGYGYTF,TGTGCCAGCAGCGTAGGCTCAGGCTATGGCTACACCTTC,TRBJ1-2,.,.,TRBV9
CASSQEGAPSEAFF,TGTGCCAGCAGCCAAGAGGGGGCGCCGAGTGAAGCTTTCTTT,TRBJ1-1,.,.,TRBV4-2
CASSLEPRNTGELFF,TGTGCCAGCAGTTTGGAGCCTAGGAACACCGGGGAGCTGTTTTTT,TRBJ2-2,.,few,TRBV27
CSVGGTGQAYKQYF,TGCAGCGTTGGGGGAACGGGACAGGCCTACAAGCAGTACTTC,TRBJ2-7,TRBD1,.,TRBV29-1
CASSYVGSTGQETQYF,TGTGCCAGCAGTTACGTGGGCTCCACGGGCCAAGAGACCCAGTACTTC,TRBJ2-5,.,many,TRBV6-5
CASSRGQLADTQYF,TGCGCCAGCAGTCGGGGTCAGTTGGCAGATACGCAGTATTTT,TRBJ2-3,.,.,TRBV5-1